One and the same sample provided the 16 T cell receptor beta chains below, sequenced in a study of blood T cells in healthy people across ages. Through a sample-barcoded 5' primer and a J-beta primer mix, a second PCR was run for roughly 6 to 11 cycles. TCRdb analysed the 5' RACE reads with MiXCR anew, one entry per CDR3 protein. The top ten hold 45% to 60% of the sample, which has approximately 350,000 distinct CDR3 sequences, roughly half seen once. Sample: blood. The receptor source for this set is a man between 60 and 75 years old in good health.

This chain uses TRBV10-3 with TRBJ2-1, with TRBD1 matching over 10 bases. Near its end, the DNA agrees better with TRBJ2-7, so the J call may be wrong. The CDR3 spans 15 residues. Germline lookup yields CDR1 ENHRY and CDR2 SYGVKD. Here the CDR3 DNA reads TGTGCCATCAGAAAGTCCCGGGACAGGGGCAATGAGCAGTACTTC. This sequence encodes CAIRKSRDRGNEQYF.

This clonotype has more than one count but fewer than ten. The chain carries TRBV10-3 and TRBJ1-2; unclear D gene. Germline V gene sequence: CDR1 ENHRY, CDR2 SYGVKD. The length of the CDR3 is 11 residues. V was shortened by 4 bases and J by 5 bases, with 5 bases between the two germline ends. CDR3 DNA: TGTGCCATCAGTGGTGGATATGGCTACACCTTC. Translating gives CAISGGYGYTF.

The J gene is TRBJ2-7, the V gene TRBV5-1, with a weak D call TRBD2 (6 bases). The CDR3 totals 15 residues. Trimming pared 1 base from V and 0 bases from J, leaving 11 bases between. Germline-derived CDR1 and CDR2 are SGHRS and YFSETQ. The CDR3 here is CASSLTQRASYEQYF. The DNA of the CDR3 is TGCGCCAGCAGCTTGACCCAGCGGGCCTCCTACGAGCAGTACTTC.

Turning to this clonotype: Just one base apart from a much larger clone, this may be a read error. V is TRBV7-2 and J is TRBJ2-5; TRBD1 or TRBD2 may be the D gene (5 bases each). V was pared by 5 bases and J by 4 bases, with 14 bases between. Germline V gene lookup returns CDR1 SGHTA and CDR2 FQGNSA. CDR3 length: 14 residues. The CDR3 DNA is TGTGCCAGCAGCCCTCTTCTGGGGACAGAGACCCAGTACTTC. Protein product: CASSPLLGTETQYF.

This CDR3 is CASSPTGGRYGYTF. The CDR3 bases are TGCGCCAGCAGTCCGACAGGGGGTCGGTATGGCTACACCTTC. This chain links TRBV5-1 with TRBJ1-2; TRBD1 aligns across 9 bases. Germline-derived CDR1 and CDR2 are SGHRS and YFSETQ. Trimming cost V 5 bases and J 5 bases; bases outside gene matches: 7. This CDR3 contains 14 residues.

This clonotype turned up a few times. V usage is TRBV29-1 and J usage is TRBJ1-2; TRBD1 matches at 9 bases. The V segment lost 4 bases and the J segment 7 bases; nucleotides outside the gene matches: 10. The CDR3 has 14 residues. Per germline, CDR1 SQVTM and CDR2 ANQGSEA. The CDR3 coding sequence is TGCAGCGTTGGGACCGGTACAGGGGGCGCTGGCTACACCTTC. Translating it yields CSVGTGTGGAGYTF.

This clonotype was counted only a few times. The gene calls are TRBV6-1 and TRBJ2-7; weak D call: TRBD2 (5 bases). Germline CDR1 is MNHNS and CDR2 is SASEGT. The CDR3 totals 15 residues. Trimming cost V 3 bases and J 2 bases, with 14 bases left between them. CDR3 sequence: CASSESDGNPYEQYF. DNA for the CDR3: TGTGCCAGCAGTGAGAGTGACGGGAACCCCTACGAGCAGTACTTC.

This chain connects TRBV6-6 to TRBJ2-1, with TRBD2 matching 7 bases. The CDR3 length is 14 residues. V dropped 8 bases and J dropped 7; count of bases not matched to a gene: 11. Germline V CDR1 and CDR2: MNHNY, SVGAGI (reference sequence). CDR3 residues: CASSLRGEGNEQFF. Written as DNA, the CDR3 is TGTGCCAGCTCTCTACGGGGGGAAGGGAATGAGCAGTTCTTC.

This clonotype was observed a single time. The CDR3 loop is CASSFLPAGLSTDTQYF. The DNA of the CDR3 is TGTGCCAGCAGTTTCCTCCCAGCGGGGTTGAGCACAGATACGCAGTATTTT. This sequence joins TRBV27 and TRBJ2-3; the match to TRBD2 covers 7 bases. CDR1 is MNHEY and CDR2 is SMNVEV in the germline V gene (reference sequence). CDR3 length equals 17 residues. Losses at the gene ends were 3 bases for V and 0 bases for J; bases not matched to a gene: 9.

The chain links TRBV7-2 to TRBJ2-2; 11 bases fit TRBD2. The germline gives CDR1 SGHTA, CDR2 FQGNSA. Losses at the gene ends were 1 base for V and 4 bases for J; bases not matched to a gene: 11. The CDR3 is 19 amino acids. CDR3 loop: CASSLVVPGLAVATGELFF. DNA of the CDR3: TGTGCCAGCAGCTTAGTGGTCCCGGGACTAGCGGTTGCCACCGGGGAGCTGTTTTTT.

The chain joins TRBV15 to TRBJ2-1; D possibly corresponds to TRBD2 (5 bases). The germline gives CDR1 LNHNV, CDR2 YYDKDF (reference sequence). Trimming cost V 4 bases and J 7 bases, with 11 bases left between them. The CDR3 totals 13 residues. The CDR3 reads CATSTRPGNEQFF. The CDR3, as DNA: TGTGCCACCAGCACTAGACCGGGGAATGAGCAGTTCTTC.

The chain is built from TRBV29-1 and TRBJ1-2, with TRBD1 identical over 8 bases. V was pared by 1 base and J by 4 bases, with 5 bases of the junction left unmatched. This CDR3 has 14 residues. Germline loops: CDR1 SQVTM, CDR2 ANQGSEA. Here the CDR3 reads CSVEGAGGSYGYTF. In DNA form, the CDR3 reads TGCAGCGTTGAAGGGGCAGGGGGCTCCTATGGCTACACCTTC.

The chain combines TRBV5-1 with TRBJ1-2; weak D call: TRBD1 (5 bases). The CDR3 spans 16 residues. V was shortened by 3 bases and J by 2 bases, with 17 bases between the two germline ends. Germline V CDR1 and CDR2: SGHRS, YFSETQ. CDR3 residues: CASSWTPGRKNYGYTF. For the CDR3, the DNA is TGCGCCAGCAGCTGGACCCCGGGACGGAAGAACTATGGCTACACCTTC.

This clonotype was recorded a few times. The chain couples TRBV11-3 to TRBJ2-7, with D perhaps being TRBD1 or TRBD2 (5 bases each). Germline-derived CDR1 and CDR2 are SGHNT and YENEEA. V was pared by 5 bases and J by 6 bases, with 20 bases between. CDR3 length: 15 amino acids. The CDR3, as DNA: TGTGCCAGCAGCCCAAGCGGTATCGGGGCTAGCGAGCAGTACTTC. Protein sequence: CASSPSGIGASEQYF.

This clonotype occurred many times. V gene TRBV28 combines with J gene TRBJ2-3; 12 bases line up with TRBD2. Looked up from germline, CDR1 is MDHEN and CDR2 is SYDVKM. CDR3 length: 15 amino acids. The trim removed 8 bases at V and 3 bases at J, leaving 6 bases unmatched. The CDR3 loop is CASLTSGSLTDTQYF. CDR3 DNA: TGTGCCAGCTTGACTAGCGGGAGTCTTACAGATACGCAGTATTTT.

The CDR3 DNA is TGTGCCAGCAGCGGCGGTTCCCAGCCCCAGCATTTT. Translated: CASSGGSQPQHF. This chain connects TRBV7-2 to TRBJ1-5; no clear D. CDR3 length: 12 residues. V lost 5 bases to trimming and J lost 7 bases, with 9 bases between them. CDR1 is SGHTA, CDR2 FQGNSA, per germline.